The 11 T cell receptor beta chains given below trace back to one sample, sequenced in a study of T cell responses to AZD1222 COVID-19 vaccine. Clones were sequenced by immunoSEQ multiplex PCR, and TCRdb holds only the in-frame ones, with some missing. The sample yields 150,000 to 200,000 clones, around nine tenths seen once. This specimen was peripheral blood, taken 28 days after the second AZD1222 dose. The receptors originated from an adult who received the AZD1222 COVID-19 vaccine.

The V gene is TRBV9, the J gene TRBJ1-2; D ambiguous. In germline, CDR1 is SGDLS, CDR2 YYNGEE. Trimming took 3 bases from V and 8 from J, leaving 8 bases between them. The CDR3 length is 11 residues. The CDR3 DNA sequence: TGTGCCAGCAGCGATATATTGGGCTACACCTTC. Translation gives CASSDILGYTF. The complete variable domain, with remaining parts taken from reference TRBV9 and TRBJ1-2, reads DSGVTQTPKHLITATGQRVTLRCSPRSGDLSVYWYQQSLDQGLQFLIQYYNGEERAKGNILERFSAQQFPDLHSELNLSSLELGDSALYFCASSDILGYTFGSGTRLTVV.

The rearrangement links TRBV10-1 to TRBJ2-1; 7 nucleotides match TRBD1. The CDR3 runs to 15 residues. The V and J ends lost 5 bases and 3 bases, in that order; junction bases with no gene match: 7. Per the germline V gene, CDR1 is WNHNN and CDR2 is SYGVQD (reference sequence). The CDR3 sequence: CASSQGTGVYNEQFF. The DNA for the CDR3 is TGCGCCAGCAGTCAGGGTACAGGGGTCTACAATGAGCAGTTCTTC.

The gene calls are TRBV5-4 and TRBJ2-4, with D perhaps given as TRBD1 or TRBD2 (6 bases each). V lost 0 bases and J lost 8, with 18 bases in between. Per the germline V gene, CDR1 is SGHNT and CDR2 is YYREEE (reference sequence). CDR3 size: 16 residues. The CDR3 nucleotides are TGTGCCAGCAGCTTGGATTCCGGGGGTAGGGGGGACATTCAGTACTTC. Protein product: CASSLDSGGRGDIQYF.

The rearrangement uses TRBV3-1 (or the pseudogene TRBV3-2) and TRBJ1-5; a weak D match, TRBD1 (6 bases). V dropped 0 bases and J dropped 6 bases, with 9 bases sitting between them. The CDR3 spans 14 residues. Looked up from germline, CDR1 is LGHDT and CDR2 is YNNKEL (reference sequence). CDR3 loop: CASSQDTGSQPQHF. The CDR3 DNA reads TGTGCCAGCAGCCAAGACACAGGGAGTCAGCCCCAGCATTTT.

The chain carries TRBV4-2 and TRBJ1-6, with D possibly matching TRBD1 (6 bases). Germline loops: CDR1 LGHNA, CDR2 YNFKEQ. The CDR3 is 16 amino acids. The V end lost 1 base, the J end lost 10 bases, and 17 bases lay between the germline ends. The CDR3: CASSQGRHTGSSPLHF. Written as DNA, the CDR3 is TGTGCCAGCAGCCAAGGACGCCATACAGGGTCCTCACCCCTCCACTTT.

V is TRBV7-9 and J is TRBJ1-1, with unresolved D. Trimming took 5 bases from V and 0 from J, leaving 7 bases between them. CDR3 length equals 13 residues. Germline values: CDR1 SEHNR, CDR2 FQNEAQ (reference sequence). CDR3 region: CASSPLVNTEAFF. In DNA, the CDR3 is TGTGCCAGCAGCCCCTTGGTGAACACTGAAGCTTTCTTT.

V and J are TRBV7-2 and TRBJ1-1; 8 nucleotides line up with TRBD1. The CDR3 extends over 15 amino acids. Losses at the gene ends were 3 bases for V and 0 bases for J; bases not matched to a gene: 3. Germline-derived CDR1 and CDR2 are SGHTA and FQGNSA. In DNA form, the CDR3 reads TGTGCCAGCAGCTTGACAGGGGCTATGAACACTGAAGCTTTCTTT. This codes for CASSLTGAMNTEAFF.

The chain links TRBV21-1 to TRBJ2-6. TRBV21-1 counts as a pseudogene. The CDR3 totals 13 residues. The CDR3 protein is CASNGFGANVLTF. The DNA of the CDR3 is TGTGCCAGCAACGGCTTTGGGGCCAACGTCCTGACTTTC.

The count of this clone is one. This chain uses TRBV19 with TRBJ1-5; 7 nucleotides match TRBD1. This CDR3 is built from 16 residues. Looked up from germline, CDR1 is LNHDA and CDR2 is SQIVND (reference sequence). The V segment lost 5 bases and the J segment 7 bases; nucleotides outside the gene matches: 14. The CDR3 protein is CASSGTGARKKQPQHF. CDR3 coding DNA: TGTGCCAGTAGTGGTACAGGGGCCCGGAAAAAACAGCCCCAGCATTTT. Variable domain in full (rest from reference TRBV19 and TRBJ1-5): DGGITQSPKYLFRKEGQNVTLSCEQNLNHDAMYWYRQDPGQGLRLIYYSQIVNDFQKGDIAEGYSVSREKKESFPLTVTSAQKNPTAFYLCASSGTGARKKQPQHFGDGTRLSIL.

This chain joins TRBV7-3 and TRBJ2-7; D remains unclear. Per germline, CDR1 SGHTA and CDR2 FQGTGA. Trimming stripped 1 base from V and 1 base from J, with 11 bases between. This CDR3 region has 15 residues. CDR3 DNA: TGTGCCAGCAGCTTAAATCACGGCCCTTCCTACGAGCAGTACTTC. Amino acids: CASSLNHGPSYEQYF.

This clone was found once. The CDR3 DNA reads as TGTGCCAGCAGCGTAGCAGACAGGCCCGACTCTGGAAACACCATATATTTT. This sequence encodes CASSVADRPDSGNTIYF. The chain links TRBV9 to TRBJ1-3; tentative D call: TRBD1 (6 bases). V was pared by 0 bases and J by 0 bases, with 13 bases between. The CDR3 is 17 amino acids. Germline V gene lookup returns CDR1 SGDLS and CDR2 YYNGEE.